This is a list of T cell receptor beta chains from one sample in a study of Ad26.COV2.S vaccination and SARS-CoV-2 variants. Only in-frame clones appear in the TCRdb table, and some are missing; sequencing was by immunoSEQ multiplex PCR. Seen here are 400,000 or so clones, 70% to 90% observed once, and the top ten hold 3% to 3.5%. The sample in question was peripheral blood, obtained in a trial of Ad26.COV2.S vaccine versus placebo. The receptors originated from a person aged 18 to 59 who received the Ad26.COV2.S COVID-19 vaccine or a placebo. Each CDR3 is given with its conserved first and last residue. The order of the fields is J gene, D gene, clone size, V gene, CDR3 DNA, CDR3 protein. D genes are given only for firm matches. Clone size is shown for a subset of rows, as once, few, many or a class of expanded clone.

>TRBJ2-5|TRBD2|once|TRBV5-4
TGTGCCAGCAGCTTGTTATCGGGACTAGACGTTGAAGAGACCCAGTACTTC
CASSLLSGLDVEETQYF
>TRBJ1-5|NA|NA|TRBV6-1
TGTGCCAGCAGTGAAGCCTGGTCGCGGGGGCCCCAGCATTTT
CASSEAWSRGPQHF
>TRBJ2-2|NA|NA|TRBV2
TGTGCCAGCAGGGAGGGGCGCGACACCGGGGAGCTGTTTTTT
CASREGRDTGELFF
>TRBJ1-1|NA|NA|TRBV4-2
TGTGCCAGCAGCCAAGAGGGGGGGCGCCCGGGCACTGAAGCTTTCTTT
CASSQEGGRPGTEAFF
>TRBJ1-4|NA|NA|TRBV12-5
TGTGCTAGTGGTTTGGTACTTGAGCCCTACCCAAAGAGGGAAAAACTGTTTTTT
CASGLVLEPYPKREKLFF
>TRBJ2-6|NA|NA|TRBV19
TGTGCCAGTAACCACGGCTTTGGGGCCAACGTCCTGACTTTC
CASNHGFGANVLTF
>TRBJ2-5|NA|NA|TRBV7-2
TGTGCCAGCAGATTAAGACTAGTCCAAGAGACCCAGTACTTC
CASRLRLVQETQYF
>TRBJ2-3|NA|NA|TRBV5-3
TGTGCCAGAAGCCCAGGACTCTTCCGCATACCAGATACGCAGTATTTT
CARSPGLFRIPDTQYF
>TRBJ2-6|TRBD1|NA|TRBV13
TGTGCCAGCAGCCGAAACAGGGGGCCTGGGGCCAACGTCCTGACTTTC
CASSRNRGPGANVLTF
>TRBJ1-6|NA|NA|TRBV7-9
TGTGCCAGCAGCTTTCTCGGTCTGGGATCACCCCTCCACTTT
CASSFLGLGSPLHF
>TRBJ2-5|TRBD2|NA|TRBV3-1/TRBV3-2
TGTGCCAGCAGCCACCTAGCGGGGCCCCCGGAGACCCAGTACTTC
CASSHLAGPPETQYF
>TRBJ1-5|TRBD1|NA|TRBV24-1
TGTGCCACCAGTGACCTTCACAGGGGGCTTCAGCCCCAGCATTTT
CATSDLHRGLQPQHF
>TRBJ1-5|NA|NA|TRBV27
TGTGCCAGCAGTTTAAGGGTCCATCAGCCCCAGCATTTT
CASSLRVHQPQHF
>TRBJ2-3|TRBD2|NA|TRBV5-4
TGTGCCAGCAGCCCTGGGCTAGCGGGGGGAGTCCTAACAGATACGCAGTATTTT
CASSPGLAGGVLTDTQYF
>TRBJ2-1|TRBD1|NA|TRBV18
TGTGCCAGCTCACCACTGTCGGGGACAGGGGGTTACAATGAGCAGTTCTTC
CASSPLSGTGGYNEQFF
>TRBJ2-3|NA|NA|TRBV29-1
TGCAGCCTGGTCGGCTGGCGGGGAAGCACAGATACGCAGTATTTT
CSLVGWRGSTDTQYF
>TRBJ2-3|TRBD2|NA|TRBV7-2
TGTGCCAGCAGAGCGGGGGGGCCGATAGATACGCAGTATTTT
CASRAGGPIDTQYF
>TRBJ2-7|NA|once|TRBV10-3
TGTGCCATCAGTCCAGGGGTGCTGATACTATACGAGCAGTACTTC
CAISPGVLILYEQYF
>TRBJ2-3|NA|NA|TRBV18
TGTGCCAGCTCATTAAATCCCACAGATACGCAGTATTTT
CASSLNPTDTQYF
>TRBJ2-7|TRBD2|once|TRBV30
TGTGCCTGGAGCGATCCGGGACTAGCCTCCTACGAGCAGTACTTC
CAWSDPGLASYEQYF